Listed here are 26 T cell receptor beta chains from one sample, sequenced in a study of cytomegalovirus exposure and HLA in healthy donors. It was with 60 Vbeta and 13 Jbeta primers that the PCR ran. Method: immunoSEQ multiplex PCR; TCRdb's copy keeps in-frame clones and lacks some. The sample shows over 150,000 clones, approximately 79% of them seen only once. The sequenced sample consisted of PBMCs. Source of these receptors: a man aged 40-50 years in good health and CMV-seronegative.

The chain links TRBV7-3 to TRBJ2-3, with D possibly TRBD2 on 6 matching bases. Trimming removed 7 bases at V and 4 bases at J, with 15 bases between. There are 14 residues in the CDR3. Looked up from germline, CDR1 is SGHTA and CDR2 is FQGTGA. CDR3 residues: CASNPGGRSDTQYF. The CDR3, as DNA: TGTGCCAGCAACCCTGGGGGGAGATCAGATACGCAGTATTTT.

J is TRBJ1-5 and V is TRBV30; D possibly corresponds to TRBD1 (5 bases). Germline loops: CDR1 GTSNPN, CDR2 SVGIG (reference sequence). Trimming removed 8 bases at V and 0 bases at J, with 14 bases between. The CDR3 covers 14 residues. The CDR3: CAVGGGFSNQPQHF. CDR3 coding DNA: TGTGCCGTGGGGGGGGGATTTAGCAATCAGCCCCAGCATTTT.

The chain couples TRBV5-4 to TRBJ1-4; unclear D gene. V lost 3 bases and J lost 5, with 8 bases in between. Per the germline V gene, CDR1 is SGHNT and CDR2 is YYREEE (reference sequence). The CDR3 is 13 amino acids. CDR3 coding DNA: TGTGCCAGCAGCTCCGGGGTAAATGAAAAACTGTTTTTT. It translates to CASSSGVNEKLFF.

The CDR3 loop reads CASTILGSPLHF. CDR3 nucleotide sequence: TGCGCCAGCACTATCCTTGGTTCACCCCTCCACTTT. The chain links TRBV10-2 to TRBJ1-6; the D is unclear. Trimming left V 7 bases short and J 9 bases short, with 10 bases between. Looked up from germline, CDR1 is WSHSY and CDR2 is SAAADI. This CDR3 is 12 amino acids long.

This clone is a singleton in its sample. For the CDR3, the DNA is TGCGCCAGCAGTTGGACAGGGCGAAGTGCCGGGGAGCTGTTTTTT. Protein sequence: CASSWTGRSAGELFF. The gene calls are TRBV5-1 and TRBJ2-2; TRBD1 agrees at 8 bases. The CDR3 contains 15 residues. V was pared by 5 bases and J by 6 bases, with 9 bases of the junction left unmatched. Germline CDR1 reads SGHRS; CDR2 reads YFSETQ.

The J gene is TRBJ1-6, the V gene TRBV11-2; TRBD1 might be the D (6 bases). CDR1 and CDR2 (germline): SGHAT, FQNNGV. CDR3 size: 14 residues. The ends were cut back, 5 bases at V and 8 bases at J, with 13 bases in the middle. The CDR3 DNA follows: TGTGCCAGCAGCCATGTGTCAGGGGATTCACCCCTCCACTTT. Amino acids: CASSHVSGDSPLHF.

V and J are TRBV9 and TRBJ1-4; 8 bases are shared with TRBD1. The length of the CDR3 is 15 residues. V was pared by 4 bases and J by 4 bases, with 6 bases of the junction left unmatched. Germline CDR1 SGDLS, CDR2 YYNGEE. The CDR3 here is CASSIRTGNNEKLFF. The CDR3 nucleotides are TGTGCCAGCAGCATTCGGACAGGGAATAATGAAAAACTGTTTTTT.

This clone was observed a handful of times. The chain employs TRBV18 and TRBJ2-5; D is uncertain. Germline-derived CDR1 and CDR2 are KGHSH and LQKENI. The CDR3 contains 14 residues. Trimming took 3 bases from V and 1 from J, leaving 9 bases between them. The CDR3: CASSPPGTQETQYF. In DNA, the CDR3 is TGTGCCAGCTCACCTCCAGGCACCCAAGAGACCCAGTACTTC.

The chain carries TRBV5-4 and TRBJ1-2; 9 bases fit TRBD1. V dropped 3 bases and J dropped 3; count of bases not matched to a gene: 3. This CDR3 is built from 14 residues. CDR1 and CDR2 (germline): SGHNT, YYREEE (reference sequence). CDR3 sequence (DNA): TGTGCCAGCAGCTCACAGGGGGCGGACTATGGCTACACCTTC. The encoded protein is CASSSQGADYGYTF.

The chain combines TRBV29-1 with TRBJ1-4, with 7 nucleotides matching TRBD1. CDR1 and CDR2 from the germline V gene are SQVTM and ANQGSEA. V shed 4 bases, J shed 2 bases, and the junction held 4 bases outside the gene matches. The CDR3 extends over 14 amino acids. The CDR3 DNA reads TGCAGCGTTGGGGACAGTACCACTAATGAAAAACTGTTTTTT. Translated: CSVGDSTTNEKLFF.

The chain is built from TRBV10-3 and TRBJ2-2; maybe TRBD1 (5 bases). This CDR3 has 15 amino acids. V lost 4 bases and J lost 2, with 11 bases in between. Germline V gives CDR1 ENHRY, CDR2 SYGVKD. CDR3 in DNA: TGTGCCATCAGTGCTCAGGGCTCCAACACCGGGGAGCTGTTTTTT. Translating gives CAISAQGSNTGELFF.

This clone occurred once. Here the CDR3 DNA reads TGTGCCAGCAGCTTGACGACAGGCAATCAGCCCCAGCATTTT. Translated, it gives CASSLTTGNQPQHF. The V call is TRBV7-6, the J call TRBJ1-5; possible D gene TRBD1, 5 bases. V shed 3 bases and J shed 2 bases, with 8 bases lying between them. Germline V CDR1 and CDR2: SGHVS, FNYEAQ. The CDR3 loop spans 14 amino acids.

This clone was seen only once. The CDR3 reads CASSLVSSGPPYEQYF. The CDR3 DNA reads as TGCGCCAGCAGCTTGGTTTCTAGCGGGCCTCCCTACGAGCAGTACTTC. The V and J genes are TRBV5-1 and TRBJ2-5, with 8 positions matching TRBD2. The DNA end is a closer match to TRBJ2-7, so the J assignment may be wrong. This CDR3 is built from 16 residues. Germline V gene data show CDR1 as SGHRS and CDR2 as YFSETQ.

This clone was counted a few times. The chain links TRBV29-1 to TRBJ1-2; 11 bases are shared with TRBD1. The CDR3 has 13 residues. Germline CDR1 SQVTM, CDR2 ANQGSEA. Trimming removed 5 bases from V and 6 bases from J; junction bases left unmatched: 5. The CDR3 region is CSVPGQGAHGYTF. The CDR3 nucleotides read TGCAGCGTTCCCGGACAGGGGGCCCATGGCTACACCTTC.

This chain links TRBV5-6 with TRBJ2-5, with TRBD2 identical over 10 bases. With 0 bases clipped from V and 5 bases from J, the junction kept 7 bases outside the gene matches. CDR1 and CDR2 from the germline V gene are SGHDT and YYEEEE. This CDR3 spans 16 amino acids. CDR3 region: CASSLDLAGARETQYF. The CDR3 bases are TGTGCCAGCAGCTTGGACCTAGCGGGGGCACGGGAGACCCAGTACTTC.

This clone was counted a single time. The chain links TRBV30 to TRBJ1-6; 10 bases line up with TRBD1. V was clipped by 7 bases and J by 10 bases; unmatched bases: 7. This CDR3 is 13 amino acids long. CDR1 and CDR2 from the germline V gene are GTSNPN and SVGIG (reference sequence). CDR3 protein: CAFSTGGNSPLHF. The CDR3 DNA follows: TGTGCCTTTTCGACAGGGGGCAACTCACCCCTCCACTTT.

This chain links TRBV6-5 with TRBJ1-6, with D uncertain. CDR1 is MNHEY, CDR2 SVGAGI, per germline. V shed 5 bases and J shed 7 bases, with 15 bases lying between them. The CDR3 is 15 residues long. The DNA for the CDR3 is TGTGCCAGCAGTAAAGGGTCGGGGAGGAATTCACCCCTCCACTTT. The encoded protein is CASSKGSGRNSPLHF.

J is TRBJ2-3 and V is TRBV5-1; possible D gene TRBD1, 6 bases. This CDR3 has 13 amino acids. V lost 0 bases and J lost 6, with 8 bases in between. Germline loops: CDR1 SGHRS, CDR2 YFSETQ. The CDR3 protein is CASSLDQGDTQYF. CDR3 sequence (DNA): TGCGCCAGCAGCTTGGATCAGGGGGATACGCAGTATTTT.

This chain links TRBV15 with TRBJ2-3, with TRBD1 identical over 11 bases. After removal of 1 base from V and 4 bases from J, the junction contained 4 bases not matched to a gene. Germline loops: CDR1 LNHNV, CDR2 YYDKDF (reference sequence). The CDR3 covers 16 residues. CDR3 in amino acids: CATSRGTGGFADTQYF. CDR3 DNA: TGTGCCACCAGCAGAGGGACAGGGGGCTTCGCAGATACGCAGTATTTT.

This clone has just one count. The chain joins TRBV10-3 to TRBJ2-3; tentatively, D is TRBD1 (5 bases). Germline V gene data show CDR1 as ENHRY and CDR2 as SYGVKD. This CDR3 is built from 15 residues. Trimming cost V 6 bases and J 0 bases, with 13 bases left between them. The CDR3 is CAIRDRPGSTDTQYF. The CDR3 DNA reads as TGTGCCATCAGAGACAGACCGGGCAGCACAGATACGCAGTATTTT.

This chain uses TRBV5-4 with TRBJ2-7; perhaps TRBD1 as D (6 bases). This CDR3 is 14 amino acids long. V shed 3 bases and J shed 2 bases, with 12 bases lying between them. Germline CDR1 reads SGHNT; CDR2 reads YYREEE (reference sequence). In DNA form, the CDR3 reads TGTGCCAGCAGCTCCTCAGGGGTTCCCTACGAGCAGTACTTC. Translating it yields CASSSSGVPYEQYF.

The chain recombines TRBV28 with TRBJ2-5; tentatively, D is TRBD1 (5 bases). From germline, CDR1 is MDHEN and CDR2 SYDVKM. The CDR3 runs 12 residues. Trimming removed 8 bases from V and 5 bases from J, with 12 bases in between. CDR3 in DNA: TGTGCCAGCGACAGTAGCCGGGAGACCCAGTACTTC. The encoded protein is CASDSSRETQYF.

The rearrangement links TRBV28 to TRBJ1-2, with TRBD1 as a possible D gene (6 bases). Trimming took 6 bases from V and 7 from J, leaving 15 bases between them. The CDR3 covers 13 residues. CDR1 and CDR2 (germline): MDHEN, SYDVKM. This chain's CDR3 is CASSRSGGRGYTF. CDR3 nucleotides: TGTGCCAGCAGCCGATCGGGGGGCCGTGGCTACACCTTC.

This chain joins TRBV2 and TRBJ1-2; D call uncertain. This CDR3 has 10 residues. Germline CDR1 SNHLY, CDR2 FYNNEI. Trimming removed 7 bases at V and 5 bases at J, with 5 bases between. CDR3 in amino acids: CASTQYGYTF. CDR3 DNA sequence: TGTGCCAGCACCCAATATGGCTACACCTTC.

This sequence joins TRBV7-9 and TRBJ1-3; TRBD1 is a possible D gene (6 bases). V lost 5 bases and J lost 8, with 13 bases in between. This CDR3 is 13 amino acids long. Looked up from germline, CDR1 is SEHNR and CDR2 is FQNEAQ (reference sequence). The CDR3 loop is CASSIQGVDTIYF. CDR3 DNA sequence: TGTGCCAGCAGCATACAGGGTGTAGACACCATATATTTT.

The chain joins TRBV4-1 to TRBJ2-5; 9 bases line up with TRBD2. The trim removed 5 bases at V and 5 bases at J, leaving 9 bases unmatched. The CDR3 extends over 15 amino acids. Looked up from germline, CDR1 is MGHRA and CDR2 is YSYEKL. The CDR3 loop is CASSYRTSVAETQYF. In DNA, the CDR3 is TGCGCCAGCAGCTACAGGACTAGCGTCGCGGAGACCCAGTACTTC.